Below, 22 T cell receptor beta chains from the same sample are listed, as sequenced in a study of cytomegalovirus exposure and HLA in healthy donors (dated by TCRdb to about 2017). The method behind the library was the immunoSEQ multiplex PCR assay. The multiplex PCR relied on a mix of 60 forward primers for TCR Vbeta segments and 13 reverse primers for TCR Jbeta segments. In its TCRdb copy, this immuneACCESS table keeps in-frame sequences only and misses some clones. Where compared with another copy, unresolved V genes explain less than half of these, and the others have no known cause. Here the sample has around 130,000 clones; about three quarters occur a single time. Roughly 3% of the sample comes from the top ten. Material for sequencing was PBMCs. The receptors stem from a human donor in good health.

The chain employs TRBV5-5 and TRBJ2-3; no firm D call. Trimming stripped 1 base from V and 1 base from J, with 4 bases between. Germline CDR1 is SGHKS and CDR2 is YYEKEE (reference sequence). The CDR3 runs to 13 residues. Here the CDR3 DNA reads TGTGCCAGCAGCTTGCGGGGCACAGATACGCAGTATTTT. Protein sequence: CASSLRGTDTQYF. The whole variable domain, remainder taken from reference TRBV5-5 and TRBJ2-3, is DAGVTQSPTHLIKTRGQQVTLRCSPISGHKSVSWYQQVLGQGPQFIFQYYEKEERGRGNFPDRFSARQFPNYSSELNVNALLLGDSALYLCASSLRGTDTQYFGPGTRLTVL.

This chain connects TRBV5-4 to TRBJ1-2, with a possible D match to TRBD1 (5 bases). The CDR3 length is 15 residues. V was shortened by 3 bases and J by 8 bases, with 20 bases between the two germline ends. Germline V lookup: CDR1 SGHNT, CDR2 YYREEE (reference sequence). The CDR3 protein is CASSSPTDLGEGYTF. The CDR3 DNA follows: TGTGCCAGCAGCTCTCCGACGGATTTAGGGGAAGGCTACACCTTC.

The V and J genes are TRBV14 and TRBJ2-2; D unclear. CDR1 is SGHDN, CDR2 FVKESK, per germline. Trimming pared 1 base from V and 3 bases from J, leaving 12 bases between. There are 16 residues in the CDR3. In nucleotides, the CDR3 is TGTGCCAGCAGCCAAGTAGTCCCCCGGGACACCGGGGAGCTGTTTTTT. Its protein is CASSQVVPRDTGELFF. The whole variable domain, filled in from reference TRBV14 and TRBJ2-2, reads EAGVTQFPSHSVIEKGQTVTLRCDPISGHDNLYWYRRVMGKEIKFLLHFVKESKQDESGMPNNRFLAERTGGTYSTLKVQPAELEDSGVYFCASSQVVPRDTGELFFGEGSRLTVL.

This chain connects TRBV30 to TRBJ1-2, with 8 bases aligning to TRBD1. The V and J ends lost 1 base and 7 bases, in that order; junction bases with no gene match: 8. The CDR3 length is 14 residues. Germline assignment: CDR1 GTSNPN and CDR2 SVGIG (reference sequence). Written as DNA, the CDR3 is TGTGCCTGGAGTGAGGACAGGGCGGATACTGGCTACACCTTC. Protein product: CAWSEDRADTGYTF. Combining the CDR3 with reference TRBV30 and TRBJ1-2 gives the whole variable domain SQTIHQWPATLVQPVGSPLSLECTVEGTSNPNLYWYRQAAGRGLQLLFYSVGIGQISSEVPQNLSASRPQDRQFILSSKKLLLSDSGFYLCAWSEDRADTGYTFGSGTRLTVV.

The V and J genes are TRBV12-5 and TRBJ2-7; D possibly corresponds to TRBD1 (6 bases). From germline, CDR1 is LGHNT and CDR2 FRNRAP. The V gene lost 6 bases and the J gene lost 5 bases, with 11 bases spanning the gap. There are 12 residues in the CDR3. CDR3 nucleotide sequence: TGTGCTAGTGGAACAGGGTTGGACGAGCAGTACTTC. It encodes CASGTGLDEQYF. The full variable domain, rest sourced from reference TRBV12-5 and TRBJ2-7, is DARVTQTPRHKVTEMGQEVTMRCQPILGHNTVFWYRQTMMQGLELLAYFRNRAPLDDSGMPKDRFSAEMPDATLATLKIQPSEPRDSAVYFCASGTGLDEQYFGPGTRLTVT.

V gene TRBV7-2 combines with J gene TRBJ1-2; 7 positions agree with TRBD1. The CDR3 is 15 amino acids. CDR1 is SGHTA, CDR2 FQGNSA, per germline. V trimming: 2 bases; J trimming: 5 bases; junction bases outside the gene matches: 8. CDR3 nucleotides: TGTGCCAGCAGCTTATTTGCAGGGGGACCATATGGCTACACCTTC. Amino acid sequence: CASSLFAGGPYGYTF.

Comments on this clone: At one end the junction does not follow the germline gene, possibly because of a read error. This sequence joins TRBV6-5 and TRBJ1-5; D is ambiguous. CDR3 length: 13 residues. Germline V gives CDR1 MNHEY, CDR2 SVGAGI. In nucleotides, the CDR3 is TGTGCCAGCAGTCCAGGCCCGAATCGGCCCCAGCATTTT. As protein: CASSPGPNRPQHF.

This clone was seen more than once but under ten times. This chain links TRBV19 with TRBJ1-5; TRBD1 matches 7 bases. The junction had 11 bases not matched to a gene; V was cut back by 2 bases and J by 4 bases. CDR3 size: 17 residues. Germline values: CDR1 LNHDA, CDR2 SQIVND (reference sequence). The CDR3 DNA sequence: TGTGCCAGTAGTATATATAGAAGGGGGCTCTCTAATCAGCCCCAGCATTTT. Protein product: CASSIYRRGLSNQPQHF.

V gene TRBV2 combines with J gene TRBJ2-4; D uncertain. The CDR3 length is 13 residues. Trimming pared 7 bases from V and 8 bases from J, leaving 15 bases between. Per germline, CDR1 SNHLY and CDR2 FYNNEI. The CDR3 sequence: CASMIQNADIQYF. The DNA of the CDR3 is TGTGCCAGCATGATCCAGAATGCGGACATTCAGTACTTC. The whole variable domain, remainder taken from reference TRBV2 and TRBJ2-4, is EPEVTQTPSHQVTQMGQEVILRCVPISNHLYFYWYRQILGQKVEFLVSFYNNEISEKSEIFDDQFSVERPDGSNFTLKIRSTKLEDSAMYFCASMIQNADIQYFGAGTRLSVL.

J is TRBJ1-3 and V is TRBV30, with 8 bases identical to TRBD1. CDR3 length: 14 amino acids. Germline loops: CDR1 GTSNPN, CDR2 SVGIG (reference sequence). The V and J ends lost 2 bases and 4 bases, in that order; junction bases with no gene match: 4. The CDR3, as DNA: TGTGCCTGGAGTCGGACAGGGTTGGGAAACACCATATATTTT. Protein: CAWSRTGLGNTIYF.

The CDR3 sequence: CASSATPSGTEAFF. DNA for the CDR3: TGTGCCAGCAGCGCTACACCTAGTGGGACTGAAGCTTTCTTT. V usage is TRBV5-5 and J usage is TRBJ1-1, with D unclear. The CDR3 is 14 residues long. The V and J ends lost 4 bases and 5 bases respectively, with 15 bases between them. In germline, CDR1 is SGHKS, CDR2 YYEKEE (reference sequence).

On this clone itself: One end of the junction is discordant with germline, which a read error may explain. The rearrangement uses TRBV5-1 and TRBJ2-2; 9 bases line up with TRBD2. Germline CDR1 reads SGHRS; CDR2 reads YFSETQ. The CDR3 spans 17 residues. For the CDR3, the DNA is TGCGCCAGCAGCTGGCAAAGCGGGGGGCCAAACACCGGGAAGCTGTTTTTT. Translated: CASSWQSGGPNTGKLFF. The variable domain in full, with the rest retrieved from reference TRBV5-1 and TRBJ2-2, is KAGVTQTPRYLIKTRGQQVTLSCSPISGHRSVSWYQQTPGQGLQFLFEYFSETQRNKGNFPGRFSGRQFSNSRSEMNVSTLELGDSALYLCASSWQSGGPNTGKLFFGEGSRLTVL.

The gene calls are TRBV12-1 and TRBJ2-1; TRBD2, the D gene given by the table, was not confirmed from the DNA. TRBV12-1 is annotated as a pseudogene. CDR3 length: 14 residues. DNA for the CDR3: TGTGCCAGCAGCTCAACACTAAACAATGAGTGGCAGTTCTTC. Protein sequence: CASSSTLNNEWQFF.

The J gene is TRBJ2-2, the V gene TRBV19, with D uncertain. Germline assignment: CDR1 LNHDA and CDR2 SQIVND (reference sequence). V lost 1 base, J lost 2 bases, and 8 bases lay in between. This CDR3 has 15 amino acids. DNA for the CDR3: TGTGCCAGTAGTATAGGTCTTGTAAACACCGGGGAGCTGTTTTTT. It yields the protein CASSIGLVNTGELFF.

This sequence joins TRBV6-5 and TRBJ2-5; 8 positions match TRBD1. The CDR3 sequence is 15 residues long. The V gene end was trimmed by 0 bases and the J gene end by 4 bases; junction bases not matched to a gene: 4. Per the germline V gene, CDR1 is MNHEY and CDR2 is SVGAGI. CDR3 residues: CASSYSVQGAETQYF. The CDR3 coding sequence is TGTGCCAGCAGTTACTCGGTCCAGGGGGCAGAGACCCAGTACTTC.

The chain uses TRBV6-6 and TRBJ1-2; TRBD1 aligns across 7 bases. Germline lookup yields CDR1 MNHNY and CDR2 SVGAGI (reference sequence). There are 14 residues in the CDR3. V gave up 5 bases and J gave up 7 bases; unmatched junction bases: 10. The CDR3 is CASSTRQGPAGYTF. DNA of the CDR3: TGTGCCAGCAGTACCCGACAGGGACCTGCTGGCTACACCTTC.

The CDR3 loop is CASSIDPGGVPYEQYF. The DNA of the CDR3 is TGTGCCAGTAGTATCGATCCAGGGGGAGTCCCTTACGAGCAGTACTTC. This chain connects TRBV19 to TRBJ2-7; 7 bases are a match to TRBD1. The CDR3 covers 16 residues. V lost 3 bases and J lost 4; bases outside the gene matches: 12. Germline V CDR1 and CDR2: LNHDA, SQIVND (reference sequence).

In this sample, this clone turned up a few times. The rearrangement uses TRBV5-1 and TRBJ1-4; TRBD1 matches at 8 bases. CDR3 size: 15 residues. The germline V gene encodes CDR1 SGHRS and CDR2 YFSETQ. Trimming removed 3 bases from V and 7 bases from J; junction bases left unmatched: 8. The CDR3 reads CASSWGTGRIEKLFF. In nucleotides, the CDR3 is TGCGCCAGCAGCTGGGGGACAGGCCGTATTGAAAAACTGTTTTTT. Variable domain in full (rest from reference TRBV5-1 and TRBJ1-4): KAGVTQTPRYLIKTRGQQVTLSCSPISGHRSVSWYQQTPGQGLQFLFEYFSETQRNKGNFPGRFSGRQFSNSRSEMNVSTLELGDSALYLCASSWGTGRIEKLFFGSGTQLSVL.

This clone came up once. The genes are TRBV14 and TRBJ2-7; tentatively, D is TRBD2 (6 bases). Germline values: CDR1 SGHDN, CDR2 FVKESK. The CDR3 sequence is 15 residues long. V was clipped by 5 bases and J by 3 bases, with 17 bases between them. CDR3 DNA: TGTGCCAGCAGCGCAGGGCGGGACCTGGGCTACGAGCAGTACTTC. Its protein product is CASSAGRDLGYEQYF.

In this sample, this clone turned up a few times. One junction end disagrees with the germline gene, perhaps due to a read error. The rearrangement uses TRBV7-9 and TRBJ2-7; 8 nucleotides line up with TRBD1. This CDR3 contains 11 residues. Germline V lookup: CDR1 SEHNR, CDR2 FQNEAQ (reference sequence). This CDR3 is CASSLGQGMDF. CDR3 in DNA: TGTGCCAGCAGCCTCGGACAGGGTATGGACTTC.

A word on this clone: A read error may account for a junction end that differs from germline. The chain carries TRBV7-9 and TRBJ1-4; D is undetermined. CDR3 length: 16 amino acids. The germline CDR1 and CDR2 sequences are SEHNR and FQNEAQ (reference sequence). The DNA for the CDR3 is TGTTCCAGCAGTACTCTAGCGGGGAAGCGGAGTGAAAAACTGTTTTTT. This codes for CSSSTLAGKRSEKLFF.

This chain links TRBV7-2 with TRBJ2-1; 9 bases are shared with TRBD1. The CDR3 has 16 amino acids. CDR1 is SGHTA, CDR2 FQGNSA, per germline. J gave up 9 bases and V 1 base, and 10 bases lay outside the gene matches. The CDR3 sequence is CASSLVGTGTSGEQFF. DNA for the CDR3: TGTGCCAGCAGCTTAGTCGGGACAGGGACTTCGGGTGAGCAGTTCTTC.